Listed below are T cell receptor beta chains from one sample, sequenced in a study of beta chain features in type 1 diabetes. Sequencing used immunoSEQ multiplex PCR; TCRdb keeps in-frame clones, though not all of them. This table holds fewer than 900,000 clones, roughly a sixth found once. What was sequenced was naive CD4+ T cells from blood. The receptors derive from a woman under 30 in good health. Both conserved end residues are part of each CDR3. The D gene is left open where the match is weak. Clone size is stated in some rows and not others, as once, few, many or a class when expanded.

j_call: TRBJ2-1
cdr3_length: 14
clone_size: .
v_call: TRBV2
d_call: TRBD2
cdr3_nt: TGTGCCAGCAGATTAGCGGGCTCCTACAATGAGCAGTTCTTC
cdr3_aa: CASRLAGSYNEQFF

j_call: TRBJ2-1
cdr3_length: 16
clone_size: few
v_call: TRBV25-1
d_call: .
cdr3_nt: TGTGCCAGCAGTGAATATAGGAGGGAGGCCAACAATGAGCAGTTCTTC
cdr3_aa: CASSEYRREANNEQFF

j_call: TRBJ2-6
cdr3_length: 15
clone_size: few
v_call: TRBV11-2
d_call: .
cdr3_nt: TGTGCCAGCAGCTTATGGGGCTCTGGGGCCAACGTCCTGACTTTC
cdr3_aa: CASSLWGSGANVLTF

j_call: TRBJ2-5
cdr3_length: 16
clone_size: .
v_call: TRBV4-2
d_call: TRBD2
cdr3_nt: TGTGCCAGCAGCCAAGGGACTAGCGGGGTTCTGGAGACCCAGTACTTC
cdr3_aa: CASSQGTSGVLETQYF

j_call: TRBJ1-4
cdr3_length: 16
clone_size: .
v_call: TRBV15
d_call: TRBD1
cdr3_nt: TGTGCCACCAGCAGAGGTTTCAGGGGGGACGATGAAAAACTGTTTTTT
cdr3_aa: CATSRGFRGDDEKLFF

j_call: TRBJ2-1
cdr3_length: 16
clone_size: .
v_call: TRBV7-2
d_call: TRBD2
cdr3_nt: TGTGCCAGCAGCTTAGTCTCCAGCGGGAGTTACAATGAGCAGTTCTTC
cdr3_aa: CASSLVSSGSYNEQFF

j_call: TRBJ2-1
cdr3_length: 17
clone_size: few
v_call: TRBV4-3
d_call: .
cdr3_nt: TGCGCCAGCAGCTCGGGCACTCAAGCCGGCTCCTACAATGAGCAGTTCTTC
cdr3_aa: CASSSGTQAGSYNEQFF

j_call: TRBJ2-7
cdr3_length: 14
clone_size: .
v_call: TRBV7-2
d_call: TRBD1
cdr3_nt: TGTGCCAGCAGCAGGACAGGTAGCTCCTACGAGCAGTACTTC
cdr3_aa: CASSRTGSSYEQYF

j_call: TRBJ1-5
cdr3_length: 15
clone_size: .
v_call: TRBV4-2
d_call: TRBD1
cdr3_nt: TGTGCCAGCAGCTCCTACAGGGGATTTGATCAGCCCCAGCATTTT
cdr3_aa: CASSSYRGFDQPQHF

j_call: TRBJ2-1
cdr3_length: 15
clone_size: .
v_call: TRBV7-6
d_call: TRBD2
cdr3_nt: TGTGCCAGCAGTCCTACTAGCGGGTCCTACAATGAGCAGTTCTTC
cdr3_aa: CASSPTSGSYNEQFF

j_call: TRBJ2-6
cdr3_length: 19
clone_size: .
v_call: TRBV11-2
d_call: .
cdr3_nt: TGTGCCAGCAGCGACACAGGGCAACACACCTACTCTGGGGCCAACGTCCTGACTTTC
cdr3_aa: CASSDTGQHTYSGANVLTF

j_call: TRBJ2-2
cdr3_length: 12
clone_size: .
v_call: TRBV19
d_call: .
cdr3_nt: TGTGCCAGTAGTGTTCGCACCGGGGAGCTGTTTTTT
cdr3_aa: CASSVRTGELFF

j_call: TRBJ2-3
cdr3_length: 12
clone_size: few
v_call: TRBV6-5
d_call: .
cdr3_nt: TGTGCCAGCAGGGGAGACACAGATACGCAGTATTTT
cdr3_aa: CASRGDTDTQYF

j_call: TRBJ2-7
cdr3_length: 15
clone_size: few
v_call: TRBV7-2
d_call: .
cdr3_nt: TGTGCCAGCAGCAAGACCGGGACTTACATCTACGAGCAGTACTTC
cdr3_aa: CASSKTGTYIYEQYF

j_call: TRBJ2-2
cdr3_length: 17
clone_size: .
v_call: TRBV9
d_call: .
cdr3_nt: TGTGCCAGCAGCGTAGTTGGGTCGGCCCTAAACACCGGGGAGCTGTTTTTT
cdr3_aa: CASSVVGSALNTGELFF

j_call: TRBJ2-7
cdr3_length: 14
clone_size: .
v_call: TRBV28
d_call: .
cdr3_nt: TGTGCCAGCAGTTACGTTGACCAAGAGGGGGAGCAGTACTTC
cdr3_aa: CASSYVDQEGEQYF

j_call: TRBJ1-2
cdr3_length: 14
clone_size: .
v_call: TRBV14
d_call: .
cdr3_nt: TGTGCCAGCAGCCAAGATGTGGGGGTTTATGGCTACACCTTC
cdr3_aa: CASSQDVGVYGYTF

j_call: TRBJ2-5
cdr3_length: 14
clone_size: .
v_call: TRBV5-1
d_call: .
cdr3_nt: TGCGCCAGCAGCCCAGGTGGGGTCGGCGAGACCCAGTACTTC
cdr3_aa: CASSPGGVGETQYF

j_call: TRBJ2-2
cdr3_length: 15
clone_size: .
v_call: TRBV27
d_call: .
cdr3_nt: TGTGCCAGCAGTTTCAGGGTTACATTAACCGGGGAGCTGTTTTTT
cdr3_aa: CASSFRVTLTGELFF

j_call: TRBJ1-2
cdr3_length: 12
clone_size: few
v_call: TRBV9
d_call: .
cdr3_nt: TGTGCCAGCAGCGTAGGGCCCTATGGCTACACCTTC
cdr3_aa: CASSVGPYGYTF

j_call: TRBJ2-7
cdr3_length: 13
clone_size: few
v_call: TRBV2
d_call: .
cdr3_nt: TGTGCCAGCAAAGTTAGGGTCTCCTACGAGCAGTACTTC
cdr3_aa: CASKVRVSYEQYF

j_call: TRBJ2-1
cdr3_length: 14
clone_size: .
v_call: TRBV5-1
d_call: .
cdr3_nt: TGCGCCAGCTGCACGGGCGGGCGCACAAGTGAGCAGTTCTTC
cdr3_aa: CASCTGGRTSEQFF

j_call: TRBJ2-2
cdr3_length: 13
clone_size: .
v_call: TRBV9
d_call: .
cdr3_nt: TGTGCCAGCAGCAGGGAGAACACCGGGGAGCTGTTTTTT
cdr3_aa: CASSRENTGELFF

j_call: TRBJ2-7
cdr3_length: 13
clone_size: few
v_call: TRBV19
d_call: .
cdr3_nt: TGTGCCAGTAGCCGGGAGCGCTCCTACGAGCAGTACTTC
cdr3_aa: CASSRERSYEQYF

j_call: TRBJ2-7
cdr3_length: 11
clone_size: .
v_call: TRBV5-1
d_call: .
cdr3_nt: TGCGCCAGCAGCTTGAGAGAAGAGCAGTACTTC
cdr3_aa: CASSLREEQYF

j_call: TRBJ2-1
cdr3_length: 13
clone_size: few
v_call: TRBV7-3
d_call: .
cdr3_nt: TGTGCCAGCAGCTTATTTAGCGGAATTGAGCAGTTCTTC
cdr3_aa: CASSLFSGIEQFF

j_call: TRBJ2-7
cdr3_length: 14
clone_size: .
v_call: TRBV28
d_call: TRBD1
cdr3_nt: TGTGCCAGCAGTCCCGGGACAGGGGTGCGCGAGCAGTACTTC
cdr3_aa: CASSPGTGVREQYF

j_call: TRBJ2-6
cdr3_length: 15
clone_size: .
v_call: TRBV4-3
d_call: TRBD1
cdr3_nt: TGCGCCAGCAGCCAGACAGGGGCCGGGGCCAACGTCCTGACTTTC
cdr3_aa: CASSQTGAGANVLTF

j_call: TRBJ2-2
cdr3_length: 13
clone_size: .
v_call: TRBV7-3
d_call: .
cdr3_nt: TGTGCCAGCAGCGCGGGAAACACCGGGGAGCTGTTTTTT
cdr3_aa: CASSAGNTGELFF

j_call: TRBJ2-4
cdr3_length: 14
clone_size: .
v_call: TRBV13
d_call: .
cdr3_nt: TGTGCCAGCAGCCGCTCGAGAGCCAAAAACATTCAGTACTTC
cdr3_aa: CASSRSRAKNIQYF

j_call: TRBJ1-2
cdr3_length: 11
clone_size: few
v_call: TRBV20-1
d_call: .
cdr3_nt: TGCAGTGCTAGGTTCGGCTATGGCTACACCTTC
cdr3_aa: CSARFGYGYTF

j_call: TRBJ2-7
cdr3_length: 12
clone_size: few
v_call: TRBV19
d_call: .
cdr3_nt: TGTGCCAGTAGTACACAGGGTGCCGAGCAGTACTTC
cdr3_aa: CASSTQGAEQYF

j_call: TRBJ2-1
cdr3_length: 16
clone_size: .
v_call: TRBV9
d_call: TRBD1
cdr3_nt: TGTGCCAGCAGCGTAGGAGGGACAGAGTACTACAATGAGCAGTTCTTC
cdr3_aa: CASSVGGTEYYNEQFF

j_call: TRBJ2-1
cdr3_length: 14
clone_size: .
v_call: TRBV7-9
d_call: .
cdr3_nt: TGTGCCAGCAGGACCGGACAGAAATACAATGAGCAGTTCTTC
cdr3_aa: CASRTGQKYNEQFF

j_call: TRBJ2-1
cdr3_length: 15
clone_size: few
v_call: TRBV18
d_call: TRBD1
cdr3_nt: TGTGCCAGCTCACCACAGGGACAGGTTGTTGATGAGCAGTTCTTC
cdr3_aa: CASSPQGQVVDEQFF

j_call: TRBJ2-2
cdr3_length: 17
clone_size: .
v_call: TRBV4-1
d_call: TRBD1
cdr3_nt: TGCGCCAGCAGCCAAGATAGGGACAGGGAAGGGGCCGGGGAGCTGTTTTTT
cdr3_aa: CASSQDRDREGAGELFF

j_call: TRBJ1-4
cdr3_length: 15
clone_size: few
v_call: TRBV7-2
d_call: .
cdr3_nt: TGTGCCAGCAGCCGCAATCAGGGAACTAATGAAAAACTGTTTTTT
cdr3_aa: CASSRNQGTNEKLFF

j_call: TRBJ1-5
cdr3_length: 15
clone_size: few
v_call: TRBV7-2
d_call: .
cdr3_nt: TGTGCCAGCAGCTTAGGACAGGCCTTCGGGCAGCCCCAGCATTTT
cdr3_aa: CASSLGQAFGQPQHF

j_call: TRBJ2-7
cdr3_length: 18
clone_size: .
v_call: TRBV6-1
d_call: TRBD2
cdr3_nt: TGTGCCAGCAGTGAACTTGGGACTAGCGGGTACGGGGCGAACGAGCAGTACTTC
cdr3_aa: CASSELGTSGYGANEQYF

j_call: TRBJ2-3
cdr3_length: 15
clone_size: .
v_call: TRBV4-2
d_call: TRBD2
cdr3_nt: TGTGCCAGCAGCCAAGATAGCGGGAGCACAGATACGCAGTATTTT
cdr3_aa: CASSQDSGSTDTQYF

j_call: TRBJ2-1
cdr3_length: 16
clone_size: .
v_call: TRBV18
d_call: TRBD2
cdr3_nt: TGTGCCAGCTCACCTCCCGGGACTATAATGAAGAATGAGCAGTTCTTC
cdr3_aa: CASSPPGTIMKNEQFF

j_call: TRBJ2-6
cdr3_length: 15
clone_size: few
v_call: TRBV5-1
d_call: .
cdr3_nt: TGCGCCAGCAGCATCCAAGGGTCTGGGGCCAACGTCCTGACTTTC
cdr3_aa: CASSIQGSGANVLTF

j_call: TRBJ1-4
cdr3_length: 12
clone_size: many
v_call: TRBV7-9
d_call: .
cdr3_nt: TGTGCCAGCAGCTTATTGGGTGAAAAACTGTTTTTT
cdr3_aa: CASSLLGEKLFF

j_call: TRBJ2-3
cdr3_length: 14
clone_size: .
v_call: TRBV2
d_call: TRBD2
cdr3_nt: TGTGCCATCAGTCTAGCGGGAGGATGGGATACGCAGTATTTT
cdr3_aa: CAISLAGGWDTQYF

j_call: TRBJ2-6
cdr3_length: 15
clone_size: few
v_call: TRBV7-9
d_call: .
cdr3_nt: TGTGCCAGCAGACCCAGGGGTTCAGGGGCCAACGTCCTGACTTTC
cdr3_aa: CASRPRGSGANVLTF

j_call: TRBJ2-1
cdr3_length: 14
clone_size: .
v_call: TRBV2
d_call: TRBD2
cdr3_nt: TGTGCCAGCCCGACGCGGGAGGGCCGGAATGAGCAGTTCTTC
cdr3_aa: CASPTREGRNEQFF

j_call: TRBJ2-1
cdr3_length: 14
clone_size: few
v_call: TRBV5-1
d_call: TRBD2
cdr3_nt: TGCGCCAGCAAACAGCGGGAGTTTGTTAGCGAGCAGTTCTTC
cdr3_aa: CASKQREFVSEQFF

j_call: TRBJ2-1
cdr3_length: 16
clone_size: .
v_call: TRBV10-3
d_call: TRBD2
cdr3_nt: TGTGCCATCAGTGGAGGACTAGCGGGAGCACACAATGAGCAGTTCTTC
cdr3_aa: CAISGGLAGAHNEQFF

j_call: TRBJ2-5
cdr3_length: 15
clone_size: few
v_call: TRBV7-2
d_call: TRBD1
cdr3_nt: TGTGCCAGCAGCTTAAACAGGGGGAGTGGAGAGACCCAGTACTTC
cdr3_aa: CASSLNRGSGETQYF

j_call: TRBJ2-3
cdr3_length: 16
clone_size: few
v_call: TRBV25-1
d_call: TRBD2
cdr3_nt: TGTGCCAGCAGTGGCTTTAGCGGGAAGAGCACAGATACGCAGTATTTT
cdr3_aa: CASSGFSGKSTDTQYF

j_call: TRBJ2-7
cdr3_length: 16
clone_size: few
v_call: TRBV7-2
d_call: TRBD2
cdr3_nt: TGTGCCAGCAGCTTCGGTCCTAGCGGGAGGCACAGCGAGCAGTACTTC
cdr3_aa: CASSFGPSGRHSEQYF